Below are 6 T cell receptor beta chains sequenced from a single sample in a study of cytomegalovirus exposure and HLA in healthy donors. The PCR had 60 Vbeta and 13 Jbeta primers. Here immunoSEQ multiplex PCR was the method, and the copy in TCRdb shows in-frame clones only, minus some. The sample has around 120,000 clones, roughly two thirds seen once. Sequencing was performed on PBMCs. Every receptor here comes from a man in his thirties or forties in good health and CMV-seropositive.

The rearrangement uses TRBV30 and TRBJ2-7; D possibly corresponds to TRBD2 (5 bases). The CDR3 is made up of 13 amino acids. Germline V gene data show CDR1 as GTSNPN and CDR2 as SVGIG (reference sequence). V was clipped by 4 bases and J by 4 bases, with 14 bases between them. CDR3 sequence: CAWNPGIAYEQYF. DNA of the CDR3: TGTGCCTGGAATCCCGGGATAGCTTACGAGCAGTACTTC.

The chain is built from TRBV9 and TRBJ2-1; D is possibly TRBD2 (6 bases). The CDR3 has 16 amino acids. Per the germline V gene, CDR1 is SGDLS and CDR2 is YYNGEE. Trimming took off 0 bases at V and 7 bases at J, with 17 bases between the two ends. The CDR3 here is CASSVATGVSQNEQFF. The CDR3 DNA sequence: TGTGCCAGCAGCGTAGCTACGGGGGTTTCGCAGAATGAGCAGTTCTTC.

This rearrangement joins TRBV18 to TRBJ1-5; 9 bases align to TRBD1. The junction had 5 bases not matched to a gene; V was cut back by 4 bases and J by 1 base. CDR1 is KGHSH and CDR2 is LQKENI in the germline V gene. The CDR3 totals 16 residues. The CDR3 DNA reads as TGTGCCAGCTCACAACAGGGGGCGAGGAGCAATCAGCCCCAGCATTTT. This sequence encodes CASSQQGARSNQPQHF.

This CDR3 is CASSLTGALTYEQYF. The DNA for the CDR3 is TGTGCCAGCAGCTTGACAGGGGCCCTTACCTACGAGCAGTACTTC. The chain uses TRBV2 and TRBJ2-7; 8 positions match TRBD1. The CDR3 is 15 residues long. Germline V CDR1 and CDR2: SNHLY, FYNNEI. V gave up 6 bases and J gave up 2 bases; unmatched junction bases: 9.

The J gene is TRBJ1-1, the V gene TRBV30; tentatively, D is TRBD1 (6 bases). V was shortened by 5 bases and J by 0 bases, with 10 bases between the two germline ends. Germline CDR1 is GTSNPN and CDR2 is SVGIG (reference sequence). The CDR3 spans 13 residues. DNA of the CDR3: TGTGCCTGGGGGGGCAGACTGAACACTGAAGCTTTCTTT. Translation: CAWGGRLNTEAFF.

This sequence joins TRBV30 and TRBJ2-7, with D possibly TRBD2 on 6 matching bases. V was clipped by 2 bases and J by 3 bases, with 11 bases between them. This CDR3 contains 13 residues. From germline, CDR1 is GTSNPN and CDR2 SVGIG (reference sequence). CDR3 in amino acids: CAWSRLAIYEQYF. CDR3 nucleotides: TGTGCCTGGAGTCGGCTAGCGATCTACGAGCAGTACTTC.